These 28 T cell receptor beta chains share one sample of origin, sequenced in a study of CD8+ T cells in alopecia areata. Isolated RNA was reverse transcribed into cDNA used as the sequencing template. Sequenced by immunoSEQ multiplex PCR; TCRdb stores in-frame clones only, minus some. The table lists 95,000 to 150,000 clones, roughly 50% of them singletons. Sequenced input: NKG2D-low CD8+ T cells sorted from blood. These receptors came from a human donor with alopecia areata.

This clone was detected only a few times. The rearrangement links TRBV5-6 to TRBJ1-5; D is undetermined. The CDR3 has 13 amino acids. Per the germline V gene, CDR1 is SGHDT and CDR2 is YYEEEE. The V end lost 0 bases, the J end lost 5 bases, and 6 bases lay between the germline ends. The CDR3 DNA is TGTGCCAGCAGCTTGGGCCAGTATCAGCCCCAGCATTTT. This sequence encodes CASSLGQYQPQHF.

This clone was observed a handful of times. The chain combines TRBV29-1 with TRBJ2-5; 8 nucleotides match TRBD1. The trim removed 6 bases at V and 4 bases at J, leaving 10 bases unmatched. This CDR3 comprises 14 residues. CDR1 and CDR2 from the germline V gene are SQVTM and ANQGSEA. The CDR3 DNA reads as TGCAGCGTCCCCAGCCCGGACAGGGTAGAGACCCAGTACTTC. This codes for CSVPSPDRVETQYF.

The CDR3 loop is CASSQGDSPLHF. In DNA form, the CDR3 reads TGCGCCAGCAGCCAAGGGGACTCACCCCTCCACTTT. This chain uses TRBV4-1 with TRBJ1-6; D is possibly TRBD1 (5 bases). Germline CDR1 is MGHRA and CDR2 is YSYEKL. This CDR3 spans 12 amino acids. The V end lost 1 base, the J end lost 10 bases, and 5 bases lay between the germline ends.

The V gene is TRBV27, the J gene TRBJ2-1; D gene unclear. This CDR3 has 13 amino acids. Trimming pared 4 bases from V and 4 bases from J, leaving 8 bases between. Germline CDR1 and CDR2: MNHEY and SMNVEV (reference sequence). The CDR3 region has the DNA TGTGCCAGCAGTTCGCGCCTTTACAATGAGCAGTTCTTC. Protein product: CASSSRLYNEQFF.

The rearrangement joins TRBV29-1 to TRBJ2-7; either TRBD1 or TRBD2 may supply D (6 bases each). Germline V gene lookup returns CDR1 SQVTM and CDR2 ANQGSEA. Trimming left V 5 bases short and J 5 bases short, with 16 bases between. The CDR3 runs 13 residues. CDR3 loop: CSVPLGGLNEQYF. DNA of the CDR3: TGCAGCGTTCCGCTCGGGGGCCTCAACGAGCAGTACTTC.

V gene TRBV15 combines with J gene TRBJ2-5; 7 bases are a match to TRBD2. Germline-derived CDR1 and CDR2 are LNHNV and YYDKDF (reference sequence). The ends lost 4 bases at V and 2 bases at J; junction bases unmatched: 10. This CDR3 is 16 amino acids long. CDR3 amino acids: CATSIPWGSGQETQYF. CDR3 coding DNA: TGTGCCACCAGCATTCCCTGGGGTAGCGGGCAAGAGACCCAGTACTTC.

The CDR3 loop reads CAIPRAGEARNEQFF. For the CDR3, the DNA is TGCGCCATACCACGAGCGGGCGAAGCCAGGAATGAGCAGTTCTTC. The gene calls are TRBV23-1 and TRBJ2-1; D perhaps matches TRBD2 (6 bases). TRBV23-1 is an open reading frame whose function is uncertain. The V and J ends lost 10 bases and 7 bases respectively, with 23 bases between them. The CDR3 extends over 15 amino acids.

This chain links TRBV9 with TRBJ1-5; a weak D match, TRBD1 (6 bases). The CDR3 runs to 16 residues. Trimming left V 3 bases short and J 4 bases short, with 17 bases between. Germline values: CDR1 SGDLS, CDR2 YYNGEE. The CDR3 here is CASSGPGANRNQPQHF. The CDR3 DNA reads as TGTGCCAGCAGCGGGCCAGGGGCCAACCGAAATCAGCCCCAGCATTTT.

The CDR3 loop reads CASSQEDRVGTEAFF. DNA of the CDR3: TGCGCCAGCAGCCAAGAGGACAGGGTGGGCACTGAAGCTTTCTTT. V gene TRBV4-1 combines with J gene TRBJ1-1, with 8 bases fitting TRBD1. With V trimmed by 0 bases and J by 4 bases, 4 bases remained unmatched. From germline, CDR1 is MGHRA and CDR2 YSYEKL. The CDR3 has 15 residues.

This sequence joins TRBV30 and TRBJ1-2; no clear D gene. Trimming shortened V by 7 bases and J by 3 bases, and 12 bases separated the two germline ends. The germline CDR1 and CDR2 sequences are GTSNPN and SVGIG (reference sequence). This CDR3 contains 12 residues. The chain's CDR3 is CAFQGRHYGYTF. The DNA of the CDR3 is TGTGCCTTCCAAGGGAGGCACTATGGCTACACCTTC.

This clone came up once. The chain has TRBV2 and TRBJ1-1; the D is unclear. The CDR3 runs to 16 residues. Germline loops: CDR1 SNHLY, CDR2 FYNNEI. The ends were cut back, 2 bases at V and 0 bases at J, with 13 bases in the middle. The CDR3 DNA reads TGTGCCAGCAGTGAAACTAGGACGGGCTTGAACACTGAAGCTTTCTTT. Its protein product is CASSETRTGLNTEAFF.

This chain uses TRBV29-1 with TRBJ2-3; possible D gene TRBD1, 6 bases. Trimming took off 4 bases at V and 6 bases at J, with 17 bases between the two ends. CDR3 length: 14 residues. CDR1 is SQVTM and CDR2 is ANQGSEA in the germline V gene. As DNA, the CDR3 is TGCAGCGTTGTTGGGCCAGGGGCGGCCGATACGCAGTATTTT. This sequence encodes CSVVGPGAADTQYF.

For this clone: One junction end does not reproduce the germline sequence, and a read error may be involved. The chain has TRBV7-9 and TRBJ2-2; D not certain. The CDR3 runs 13 residues. Germline V gives CDR1 SEHNR, CDR2 FQNEAQ (reference sequence). CDR3 region: CASSDPKTGELFF. The CDR3 DNA is TGTGCCAGCAGCGATCCGAAAACCGGGGAGCTGTTTTTT.

This clone was detected only a few times. The chain recombines TRBV7-9 with TRBJ1-3; D is possibly TRBD1 (6 bases). Germline V gives CDR1 SEHNR, CDR2 FQNEAQ (reference sequence). V lost 5 bases to trimming and J lost 5 bases, with 22 bases between them. CDR3 size: 17 residues. This CDR3 reads CASSAEGTIANRNTIYF. As DNA, the CDR3 is TGTGCCAGCAGCGCCGAAGGGACAATCGCTAATCGAAACACCATATATTTT.

This clone has only a few counts. The chain carries TRBV29-1 and TRBJ2-7; 7 positions agree with TRBD1. CDR1 is SQVTM and CDR2 is ANQGSEA in the germline V gene. After removal of 3 bases from V and 0 bases from J, the junction contained 5 bases not matched to a gene. The CDR3 consists of 14 residues. The CDR3 coding sequence is TGCAGCGTTGACTGGGGACAGAGCTCCTACGAGCAGTACTTC. It yields the protein CSVDWGQSSYEQYF.

This clone was seen just once. Additional DNA sequences in this sample encode the identical CDR3. The chain joins TRBV6-6 to TRBJ2-3; the D gene is possibly TRBD2 (7 bases). V was pared by 8 bases and J by 3 bases, with 12 bases between. CDR1 is MNHNY, CDR2 SVGAGI, per germline (reference sequence). The CDR3 sequence is 13 residues long. In DNA, the CDR3 is TGTGCCAGCGGGGGCGGGGGAACAGATACGCAGTATTTT. Translated, it gives CASGGGGTDTQYF.

The chain combines TRBV6-5 with TRBJ2-3; D remains ambiguous. Germline V lookup: CDR1 MNHEY, CDR2 SVGAGI. Trimming removed 2 bases at V and 1 base at J, with 10 bases between. The CDR3 is 15 residues long. The CDR3 nucleotides read TGTGCCAGCAGTTACGTGGGATTGGGCACAGATACGCAGTATTTT. Amino acid sequence: CASSYVGLGTDTQYF.

This clone occurred a few times. The chain links TRBV7-7 to TRBJ2-1; TRBD1 might be the D (5 bases). V was cut by 4 bases and J by 4 bases, with 14 bases left in between. Germline values: CDR1 SSHAT, CDR2 FNYEAQ (reference sequence). The CDR3 runs to 15 residues. Written as DNA, the CDR3 is TGTGCCAGCAGCTCAGGACAAGAAAATTACAATGAGCAGTTCTTC. Its translation is CASSSGQENYNEQFF.

The genes are TRBV30 and TRBJ1-3, with 7 bases that match TRBD1. The CDR3 has 12 residues. Per germline, CDR1 GTSNPN and CDR2 SVGIG (reference sequence). CDR3 amino acids: CATGVSGNTIYF. The CDR3 nucleotides are TGTGCAACAGGGGTCTCAGGAAACACCATATATTTT.

The CDR3 is CASRPGIAYNEQFF. The CDR3 nucleotides are TGTGCCAGCAGGCCCGGAATAGCCTACAATGAGCAGTTCTTC. The chain uses TRBV27 and TRBJ2-1; D unresolved. Germline V CDR1 and CDR2: MNHEY, SMNVEV (reference sequence). The CDR3 has 14 residues. V lost 6 bases to trimming and J lost 2 bases, with 11 bases between them.

This clone was observed a few times. CDR3 protein: CSVVLVGANYGYTF. For the CDR3, the DNA is TGCAGCGTTGTCCTCGTGGGTGCTAACTATGGCTACACCTTC. The chain uses TRBV29-1 and TRBJ1-2, with D unclear. This CDR3 region has 14 residues. Germline V lookup: CDR1 SQVTM, CDR2 ANQGSEA. Trimming removed 4 bases from V and 0 bases from J, with 12 bases in between.

The CDR3: CASSFRQGGLYEQYF. CDR3 sequence (DNA): TGCGCCAGCAGCTTCAGACAGGGGGGTTTGTACGAGCAGTACTTC. The rearrangement joins TRBV5-1 to TRBJ2-7, with 9 bases lining up with TRBD1. The J segment lost 4 bases and the V segment lost 2 bases, leaving 7 bases of the junction unmatched. Looked up from germline, CDR1 is SGHRS and CDR2 is YFSETQ. CDR3 length equals 15 residues.

This clone has just a few counts. The rearrangement uses TRBV28 and TRBJ1-1; D uncertain. V lost 5 bases, J lost 9 bases, and 16 bases lay in between. There are 13 residues in the CDR3. Germline lookup yields CDR1 MDHEN and CDR2 SYDVKM. The CDR3, as DNA: TGTGCCAGCAGTCCCTTATCGGGGTCTAAAGCTTTCTTT. Translating gives CASSPLSGSKAFF.

The rearrangement links TRBV29-1 to TRBJ1-5; D unclear. V lost 5 bases and J 4 bases, leaving 9 bases between the germline ends. There are 12 residues in the CDR3. Per the germline V gene, CDR1 is SQVTM and CDR2 is ANQGSEA. CDR3 DNA: TGCAGCGTTTTCGACGGAAATCAGCCCCAGCATTTT. Protein sequence: CSVFDGNQPQHF. The entire variable domain, with the rest obtained from reference TRBV29-1 and TRBJ1-5, is as follows: SAVISQKPSRDICQRGTSLTIQCQVDSQVTMMFWYRQQPGQSLTLIATANQGSEATYESGFVIDKFPISRPNLTFSTLTVSNMSPEDSSIYLCSVFDGNQPQHFGDGTRLSIL.

This clone was seen only once. The CDR3 nucleotides are TGTGCCAGCAGCGTAGAGCCAGCGGGAGTTGAATACGAGCAGTACTTC. Translation gives CASSVEPAGVEYEQYF. The V call is TRBV9, the J call TRBJ2-7, with 8 bases identical to TRBD2. From germline, CDR1 is SGDLS and CDR2 YYNGEE. The length of the CDR3 is 16 residues. Losses at the gene ends were 0 bases for V and 4 bases for J; bases not matched to a gene: 9.

This clone was observed a few times. This chain uses TRBV29-1 with TRBJ2-7; D remains unclear. Germline CDR1 SQVTM, CDR2 ANQGSEA. V was cut by 4 bases and J by 0 bases, with 10 bases left in between. CDR3 size: 13 residues. CDR3 nucleotide sequence: TGCAGCGTTGCGGTTCCTAGCTCCTACGAGCAGTACTTC. Protein product: CSVAVPSSYEQYF.

This clone has a single count. The chain joins TRBV4-2 to TRBJ2-7; D unresolved. V was cut by 1 base and J by 2 bases, with 3 bases left in between. Per germline, CDR1 LGHNA and CDR2 YNFKEQ. CDR3 size: 12 residues. Written as DNA, the CDR3 is TGTGCCAGCAGCCAAGGAACCTACGAGCAGTACTTC. Encoded protein: CASSQGTYEQYF.

This chain joins TRBV6-1 and TRBJ2-2; 9 bases are shared with TRBD1. V lost 2 bases, J lost 5 bases, and 6 bases stayed unmatched. The CDR3 is made up of 16 amino acids. Germline V gives CDR1 MNHNS, CDR2 SASEGT. The CDR3 sequence is CASSESHRGPTGELFF. DNA of the CDR3: TGTGCCAGCAGTGAATCACACAGGGGGCCGACCGGGGAGCTGTTTTTT.